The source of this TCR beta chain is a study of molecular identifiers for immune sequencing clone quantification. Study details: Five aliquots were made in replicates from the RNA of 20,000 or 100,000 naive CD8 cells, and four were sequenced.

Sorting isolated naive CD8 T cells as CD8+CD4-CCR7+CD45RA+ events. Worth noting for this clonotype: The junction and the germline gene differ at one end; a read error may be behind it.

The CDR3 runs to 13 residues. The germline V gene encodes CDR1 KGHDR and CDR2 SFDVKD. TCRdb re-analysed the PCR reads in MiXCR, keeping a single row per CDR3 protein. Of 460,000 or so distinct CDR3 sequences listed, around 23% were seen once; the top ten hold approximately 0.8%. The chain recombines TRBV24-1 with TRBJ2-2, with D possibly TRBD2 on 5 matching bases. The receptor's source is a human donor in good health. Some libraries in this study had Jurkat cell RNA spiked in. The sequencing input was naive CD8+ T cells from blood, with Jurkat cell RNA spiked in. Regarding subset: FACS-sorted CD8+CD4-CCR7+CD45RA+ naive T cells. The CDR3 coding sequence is TGTGCCACCAGACAGACTAACACCGGGGAGCTGCTTTTT. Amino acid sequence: CATRQTNTGELLF.